The 18 T cell receptor beta chains below come from one sample, sequenced in a study of cytomegalovirus exposure and HLA in healthy donors. Primers: 60 Vbeta forward and 13 Jbeta reverse. Only in-frame clones appear in the TCRdb table, and some are missing; sequencing was by immunoSEQ multiplex PCR. The table has roughly 130,000 clones, 6.5% to 9.5% seen once; the top ten hold less than 7%. Sequencing input: PBMCs. These receptor sequences come from a middle-aged man in good health and CMV-seronegative.

This chain connects TRBV15 to TRBJ1-3, with a possible D match to TRBD1 (6 bases). CDR1 is LNHNV, CDR2 YYDKDF, per germline (reference sequence). The CDR3 is made up of 15 amino acids. V gave up 3 bases and J gave up 2 bases, with 11 bases separating them. CDR3 sequence reads: CATSRGGDTGNTIYF. The CDR3 DNA follows: TGTGCCACCAGCAGGGGTGGGGACACTGGAAACACCATATATTTT. Supplemented by reference TRBV15 and TRBJ1-3, the full variable domain reads DAMVIQNPRYQVTQFGKPVTLSCSQTLNHNVMYWYQQKSSQAPKLLFHYYDKDFNNEADTPDNFQSRRPNTSFCFLDIRSPGLGDTAMYLCATSRGGDTGNTIYFGEGSWLTVV.

This rearrangement joins TRBV6-5 to TRBJ1-4, with a possible D match to TRBD1 (5 bases). Germline CDR1 is MNHEY and CDR2 is SVGAGI. Trimming removed 8 bases at V and 0 bases at J, with 10 bases between. This CDR3 spans 14 amino acids. The CDR3 nucleotides read TGTGCCAGCCAACTCAGGGCAACTAATGAAAAACTGTTTTTT. Translation gives CASQLRATNEKLFF.

This clone has only a few counts. The rearrangement uses TRBV5-1 and TRBJ1-2; possible D gene TRBD1, 6 bases. The V gene lost 0 bases and the J gene lost 3 bases, with 12 bases spanning the gap. From germline, CDR1 is SGHRS and CDR2 YFSETQ. The CDR3 runs to 15 residues. The CDR3 region has the DNA TGCGCCAGCAGCTTGGGTACAGGGCTTGACTATGGCTACACCTTC. Translation gives CASSLGTGLDYGYTF. The complete variable domain, with remaining parts taken from reference TRBV5-1 and TRBJ1-2, reads KAGVTQTPRYLIKTRGQQVTLSCSPISGHRSVSWYQQTPGQGLQFLFEYFSETQRNKGNFPGRFSGRQFSNSRSEMNVSTLELGDSALYLCASSLGTGLDYGYTFGSGTRLTVV.

The genes are TRBV11-2 and TRBJ1-5; D gene uncertain. Germline CDR1 SGHAT, CDR2 FQNNGV. Trimming shortened V by 1 base and J by 6 bases, and 10 bases separated the two germline ends. The CDR3 has 14 residues. CDR3: CASSLGAGPQPQHF. The CDR3 nucleotides are TGTGCCAGCAGCTTAGGCGCGGGCCCTCAGCCCCAGCATTTT.

V and J are TRBV2 and TRBJ2-7; D ambiguous. Germline V gene sequence: CDR1 SNHLY, CDR2 FYNNEI. The CDR3 totals 11 residues. Trimming removed 6 bases at V and 3 bases at J, with 6 bases between. The DNA for the CDR3 is TGTGCCAGCAGACGCGGCTACGAGCAGTACTTC. As protein: CASRRGYEQYF.

The chain uses TRBV5-1 and TRBJ2-2; 7 bases fit TRBD2. The V gene's germline CDR1 is SGHRS and CDR2 YFSETQ. J lost 4 bases, V lost 2 bases, and 5 bases had no gene match. The CDR3 is 15 residues long. The CDR3 reads CASSLGLVPTGELFF. CDR3 nucleotide sequence: TGCGCCAGCAGCTTAGGACTAGTACCCACCGGGGAGCTGTTTTTT.

The chain carries TRBV11-3 and TRBJ2-2; 10 positions agree with TRBD1. This CDR3 has 16 residues. The J segment lost 4 bases and the V segment lost 0 bases, leaving 2 bases of the junction unmatched. CDR1 is SGHNT, CDR2 YENEEA, per germline. The CDR3 DNA follows: TGTGCCAGCAGCTTAGAAGGGACAGGGGTCACCGGGGAGCTGTTTTTT. The encoded protein is CASSLEGTGVTGELFF.

V is TRBV5-8 and J is TRBJ2-7; 8 nucleotides match TRBD2. V shed 4 bases and J 2 bases; nucleotides not matched to a gene: 8. Germline CDR1 reads SGHTS; CDR2 reads YDEGEE. CDR3 length: 15 amino acids. CDR3 DNA sequence: TGTGCCAGCAGCCCGCTAGCGGGTGCCACCTACGAGCAGTACTTC. Translating it yields CASSPLAGATYEQYF.

The rearrangement links TRBV10-1 to TRBJ1-1; 9 nucleotides line up with TRBD1. This CDR3 has 13 amino acids. V shed 4 bases and J 5 bases; nucleotides not matched to a gene: 2. Germline values: CDR1 WNHNN, CDR2 SYGVQD (reference sequence). CDR3 sequence: CASSGDRVTEAFF. The CDR3 bases are TGCGCCAGCAGTGGGGACAGGGTGACTGAAGCTTTCTTT.

About this clone: At one of its ends the junction is not consistent with the germline gene, which may arise from a read error. The chain carries TRBV7-2 and TRBJ2-7; TRBD1 agrees at 10 bases. Per the germline V gene, CDR1 is SGHTA and CDR2 is FQGNSA. The CDR3 is 14 residues long. CDR3 protein: CASRFPGTGDEQYF. In DNA, the CDR3 is TGTGCCAGCCGCTTTCCCGGGACAGGGGACGAGCAGTACTTC.

This clone came up a few times. The chain recombines TRBV6-4 with TRBJ2-5, with 7 bases matching TRBD1. Per the germline V gene, CDR1 is MRHNA and CDR2 is SNTAGT. The CDR3 consists of 13 residues. After removal of 5 bases from V and 5 bases from J, the junction contained 5 bases not matched to a gene. The CDR3: CASSTLRGETQYF. CDR3 nucleotides: TGTGCCAGCAGTACCCTCAGGGGGGAGACCCAGTACTTC.

In this sample, this clone turned up a few times. The chain recombines TRBV10-1 with TRBJ2-3; the D is unclear. CDR3 length: 14 residues. V dropped 8 bases and J dropped 0 bases, with 12 bases sitting between them. CDR1 and CDR2 from the germline V gene are WNHNN and SYGVQD (reference sequence). The CDR3 bases are TGCGCCAGCTCCGCAGGCTTAAGCACAGATACGCAGTATTTT. Its protein product is CASSAGLSTDTQYF.

The chain joins TRBV7-8 to TRBJ2-5, with D possibly TRBD2 on 6 matching bases. This CDR3 comprises 16 residues. Germline assignment: CDR1 SGHVS and CDR2 FQNEAQ. V lost 1 base and J lost 2, with 14 bases in between. CDR3 bases: TGTGCCAGCAGCTTAGGGGGGAGGCTTCTGCAAGAGACCCAGTACTTC. Translation gives CASSLGGRLLQETQYF.

The chain employs TRBV9 and TRBJ1-1, with D perhaps TRBD1 (6 bases). The length of the CDR3 is 15 residues. Germline lookup yields CDR1 SGDLS and CDR2 YYNGEE. V dropped 0 bases and J dropped 5 bases, with 14 bases sitting between them. CDR3 in amino acids: CASSVAGGAGTEAFF. The CDR3 DNA sequence: TGTGCCAGCAGCGTAGCGGGGGGCGCGGGGACTGAAGCTTTCTTT. Drawing the rest from reference TRBV9 and TRBJ1-1, the complete variable domain is DSGVTQTPKHLITATGQRVTLRCSPRSGDLSVYWYQQSLDQGLQFLIQYYNGEERAKGNILERFSAQQFPDLHSELNLSSLELGDSALYFCASSVAGGAGTEAFFGQGTRLTVV.

In its sample, this clone was seen a few times. The chain combines TRBV7-7 with TRBJ2-1; TRBD1 matches 7 bases. The junction had 6 bases not matched to a gene; V was cut back by 1 base and J by 6 bases. Germline CDR1 is SSHAT and CDR2 is FNYEAQ (reference sequence). CDR3 length: 15 residues. CDR3 loop: CASSLEVTGSNEQFF. The CDR3 nucleotides are TGTGCCAGCAGCTTAGAAGTGACAGGGTCCAATGAGCAGTTCTTC.

The rearrangement uses TRBV6-1 and TRBJ1-2; D uncertain. The CDR3 runs 14 residues. The germline V and J ends were trimmed by 0 bases and 5 bases, with 10 bases remaining between them. Germline-derived CDR1 and CDR2 are MNHNS and SASEGT. The chain's CDR3 is CASSEAGGNYGYTF. The CDR3 DNA reads as TGTGCCAGCAGTGAAGCTGGAGGGAATTATGGCTACACCTTC.

This clone was observed a few times. The rearrangement joins TRBV25-1 to TRBJ1-2, with TRBD1 identical over 8 bases. Germline trimming cut 0 bases from V and 1 base from J; bases unmatched to any gene: 4. Germline V gives CDR1 MGHDK, CDR2 SYGVNS. CDR3 length equals 16 residues. The chain's CDR3 is CASSEYGQGGNYGYTF. For the CDR3, the DNA is TGTGCCAGCAGTGAATATGGACAGGGAGGTAACTATGGCTACACCTTC.

The genes are TRBV14 and TRBJ1-1; D is ambiguous. Germline CDR1 is SGHDN and CDR2 is FVKESK. The CDR3 is made up of 13 amino acids. V lost 2 bases and J lost 1, with 5 bases in between. The DNA for the CDR3 is TGTGCCAGCAGCCAAACCAGGAACACTGAAGCTTTCTTT. Amino acids: CASSQTRNTEAFF.